This section outlines one T cell receptor (beta chain) sequence together with its context. The antigen is undetermined. With no exception, relapse followed autologous stem cell transplantation in all patients, and brentuximab vedotin exposure varied. This sample is part of a study of PD-1 blockade in classical Hodgkin lymphoma. Findings and caveats of the study: Those starting nivolumab under 1 year post-ASCT were excluded.

Method: immunoSEQ multiplex PCR; TCRdb's copy keeps in-frame clones and lacks some. The profile shows about 27,000 clones, around 84% of them singletons. This CDR3 region has 11 residues. In germline, CDR1 is MNHNY, CDR2 SVGAGI (reference sequence). V was shortened by 5 bases and J by 3 bases, with 4 bases between the two germline ends. The sequencing here drew on peripheral blood mononuclear cells (PBMCs), taken before the second cycle of nivolumab. This rearrangement joins TRBV6-6 to TRBJ1-1; no definite D call. The TCR comes from a human donor with classical Hodgkin lymphoma. CDR3 sequence: CASSLYTEAFF. The CDR3 DNA sequence: TGTGCCAGCAGTCTCTACACTGAAGCTTTCTTT.